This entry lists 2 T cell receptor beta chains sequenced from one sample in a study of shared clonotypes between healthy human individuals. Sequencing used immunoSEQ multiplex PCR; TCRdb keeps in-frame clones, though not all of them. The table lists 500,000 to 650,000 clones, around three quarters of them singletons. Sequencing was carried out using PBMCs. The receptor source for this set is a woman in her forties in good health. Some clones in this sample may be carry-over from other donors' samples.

CDR3 nucleotide sequence: TGTGCCAGTAGTACCCTAGCGGGAGGGCCGGGGGATACGCAGTATTTT. It encodes CASSTLAGGPGDTQYF. This rearrangement joins TRBV19 to TRBJ2-3; 12 nucleotides align to TRBD2. The CDR3 has 16 residues. The V gene end was trimmed by 4 bases and the J gene end by 6 bases; junction bases not matched to a gene: 8. CDR1 is LNHDA and CDR2 is SQIVND in the germline V gene (reference sequence).

CDR3 sequence (DNA): TGTGCCAGCAGCGGGGCGAGGGGACTAGCGGGCGGGGAGCTGTTTTTT. Translated: CASSGARGLAGGELFF. The rearrangement links TRBV28 to TRBJ2-2, with 12 bases lining up with TRBD2. Germline assignment: CDR1 MDHEN and CDR2 SYDVKM. V dropped 6 bases and J dropped 7; count of bases not matched to a gene: 9. The CDR3 spans 16 residues.